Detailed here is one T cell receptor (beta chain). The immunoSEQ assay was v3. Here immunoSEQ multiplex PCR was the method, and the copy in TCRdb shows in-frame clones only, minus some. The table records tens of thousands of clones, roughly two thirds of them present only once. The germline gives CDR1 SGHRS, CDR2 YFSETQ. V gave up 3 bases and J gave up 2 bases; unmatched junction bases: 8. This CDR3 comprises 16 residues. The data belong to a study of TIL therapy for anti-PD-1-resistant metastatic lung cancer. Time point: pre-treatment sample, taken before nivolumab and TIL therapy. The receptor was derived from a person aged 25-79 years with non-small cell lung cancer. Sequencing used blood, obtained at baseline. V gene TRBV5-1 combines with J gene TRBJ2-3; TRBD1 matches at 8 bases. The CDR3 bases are TGCGCCAGCAGCTCCACCCGGACAGGGCTCACAGATACGCAGTATTTT. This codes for CASSSTRTGLTDTQYF.